The rows below give T cell receptor beta chains drawn from one sample of a study of blood T cell repertoires in COVID-19. Only in-frame clones appear in the TCRdb table, and some are missing; sequencing was by immunoSEQ multiplex PCR. The table lists roughly 100,000 clones, approximately 78% of them singletons, with 9.8% in the top ten. Sequenced sample: peripheral blood. These receptors were obtained from a man in his 60s with active or convalescent COVID-19. The CDR3 runs from the conserved cysteine through the conserved F or W.

>TRBJ2-1|TRBV7-2
CASSYRVGLGRGSYNEQFF
>TRBJ2-1|TRBV27
CASSPFSGQANRGNEQFF
>TRBJ2-5|TRBV4-1
CASSQFRGGLAQYF
>TRBJ2-3|TRBV18
CASSPETSGGSWAQYF
>TRBJ2-7|TRBV9
CASSPGLAGGPSYEQYF
>TRBJ2-1|TRBV7-9
CASSRTSGLNEQFF
>TRBJ1-4|TRBV28
CASSLSWGGRQANEKLFF
>TRBJ2-7|TRBV6-6
CASSYTRTGYEQYF
>TRBJ1-6|TRBV6-6
CASTPQGTNSPLHF
>TRBJ1-5|TRBV29-1
CSVAEGLSGGQPQHF
>TRBJ1-1|TRBV11-3
CASSLGGGGWDTEAFF
>TRBJ1-2|TRBV11-3
CASSYLSSTYGYTF
>TRBJ2-3|TRBV5-1
CASSASGAGVADTQYF
>TRBJ1-1|TRBV28
CASGKGGAISEAFF
>TRBJ2-1|TRBV18
CASSPSTARAEQFF
>TRBJ2-3|TRBV9
CASSPTSGVHTDTQYF
>TRBJ2-1|TRBV10-2
CATSGTSGRTYNEQFF
>TRBJ2-3|TRBV3-1/TRBV3-2
CASSQATRWDTQYF
>TRBJ1-5|TRBV6-5
CASSSSVSQKQPQHF
>TRBJ1-5|TRBV24-1
CATSDSTGGPNQPQHF
>TRBJ1-6|TRBV2
CASSDTGGRILHF
>TRBJ1-2|TRBV6-1
CASSEGQRANYGYTF
>TRBJ1-1|TRBV13
CASSGNRGNIEAFF
>TRBJ1-1|TRBV7-9
CASSLNLRENTEAFF
>TRBJ2-7|TRBV24-1
CATSERQGDEQYF
>TRBJ1-2|TRBV28
CASTPGTAYGYTF
>TRBJ2-7|TRBV14
CASSPAGLAGGRSAEQYF
>TRBJ1-5|TRBV6-5
CASSSRGRNQPQHF
>TRBJ1-4|TRBV7-2
CASSLDRGTNEKLFF
>TRBJ2-3|TRBV5-1
CASSLVAGGADTQYF
>TRBJ2-2|TRBV5-6
CASSNGLAGSNTGELFF
>TRBJ2-2|TRBV12-3/TRBV12-4
CASSLSVSGELFF
>TRBJ2-3|TRBV11-3
CASSLSVTGVTDTQYF
>TRBJ1-2|TRBV9
CASSVQTGGPFGYTF
>TRBJ2-1|TRBV6-2/TRBV6-3
CASSYHLAGSTYNEQFF
>TRBJ1-5|TRBV19
CASSSPGTSRGGQPQHF
>TRBJ2-7|TRBV5-1
CASSLTSGYEQYF
>TRBJ2-5|TRBV11-2
CASSLGGLEKTQYF
>TRBJ1-4|TRBV30
CAWSVQGVRLFF
>TRBJ1-2|TRBV7-2
CASSLAGTGGSYGYTF
>TRBJ1-5|TRBV2
CASSEAPGPNQPQHF
>TRBJ1-5|TRBV28
CARPPRVRRPNQPQHF
>TRBJ1-2|TRBV14
CASSPGFYRYTF
>TRBJ2-1|TRBV28
CASSPGTSAYNEQFF
>TRBJ1-1|TRBV6-5
CASSYSSESPEAFF
>TRBJ2-1|TRBV4-1
CASSQLREWDEQFF
>TRBJ1-5|TRBV28
CASSGRQGASEHF
>TRBJ2-5|TRBV12-3/TRBV12-4
CASSLRQTETQYF
>TRBJ1-1|TRBV7-8
CASSLSGTANTEAFF
>TRBJ2-1|TRBV6-6
CASSYMRDRANEQFF
>TRBJ2-5|TRBV7-9
CASSLGAGGPQETQYF
>TRBJ2-2|TRBV4-3
CASSQEAPGWTSGRGTGELFF
>TRBJ1-4|TRBV6-6
CASSYSAGASNEKLFF